The clone carrying this T cell receptor beta chain was observed many times. Its antigen is unidentified. The CDR3 spans 14 residues. The V gene lost 4 bases and the J gene lost 2 bases, with 13 bases spanning the gap. Per the germline V gene, CDR1 is SGHNT and CDR2 is YYREEE (reference sequence). The sample belongs to a study of T cell repertoires in cytomegalovirus infection. Study as a whole: Public TCR beta signatures were indicative of both CMV infection and a matching HLA type.

Points from the study as a whole: Within the response measured ex vivo, HLA-C-restricted CMV-specific TCR beta clonotypes were dominant. CMV carriers having the relevant HLA were flagged by cumulative public TCR beta family frequency.

TCRdb redid the calling of the reads with MiXCR, one entry per CDR3 protein. The sample lists about 400,000 distinct CDR3 sequences, roughly 18% occurring once. This TCR was recovered from a human donor in good health (CMV status not recorded). Some clones in this sample may be carry-over from other donors' samples. The sample consisted of PBMCs. The chain recombines TRBV5-4 with TRBJ2-7, with a weak D call TRBD2 (6 bases). The CDR3 protein is CASSRAGGPYEQYF. In DNA, the CDR3 is TGTGCCAGCAGCCGGGCCGGGGGACCCTACGAGCAGTACTTC. Variable domain in full (rest from reference TRBV5-4 and TRBJ2-7): ETGVTQSPTHLIKTRGQQVTLRCSSQSGHNTVSWYQQALGQGPQFIFQYYREEENGRGNFPPRFSGLQFPNYSSELNVNALELDDSALYLCASSRAGGPYEQYFGPGTRLTVT.